These T cell receptor beta chains were read from a single sample in a study of PD-1 blockade in classical Hodgkin lymphoma. Repertoires were generated with immunoSEQ multiplex PCR, while TCRdb's copy carries only in-frame clones and drops some. The sample records 20,000 to 25,000 clones, around four fifths being singletons. The sequences come from peripheral blood mononuclear cells (PBMCs), collected before the second cycle of nivolumab. The receptors derive from a human donor with classical Hodgkin lymphoma. Both conserved end residues are part of each CDR3. D genes are given only for firm matches. Size tells how often a clone was seen (once, few, many) or the class of an expanded clone, and some rows leave it out.

j_call: TRBJ1-3
d_call: NA
clone_size: NA
v_call: TRBV4-2
cdr3_nt: TGTGCCAGCAGCCAAGTCGGGGTGGGAAACACCATATATTTT
cdr3_aa: CASSQVGVGNTIYF

j_call: TRBJ2-5
d_call: NA
clone_size: once
v_call: TRBV28
cdr3_nt: TGTGCCAGCAGTAGGGGTCGCGGGGCGAAGCAAGAGACCCAGTACTTC
cdr3_aa: CASSRGRGAKQETQYF

j_call: TRBJ2-3
d_call: NA
clone_size: NA
v_call: TRBV27
cdr3_nt: TGTGCCAGCCGACTTTCGAGGGGTTTGGTCACAGATACGCAGTATTTT
cdr3_aa: CASRLSRGLVTDTQYF

j_call: TRBJ1-1
d_call: NA
clone_size: once
v_call: TRBV30
cdr3_nt: TGTGCCTGGAGTACTGTCAGGGGTGAAGCTTTCTTT
cdr3_aa: CAWSTVRGEAFF

j_call: TRBJ1-5
d_call: NA
clone_size: NA
v_call: TRBV18
cdr3_nt: TGTGCCAGCTCAGACGGCACCAATCAGCCCCAGCATTTT
cdr3_aa: CASSDGTNQPQHF

j_call: TRBJ2-5
d_call: TRBD1
clone_size: once
v_call: TRBV5-4
cdr3_nt: TGTGCCAGCAGCTTGGGACAGGGGAAAGAGACCCAGTACTTC
cdr3_aa: CASSLGQGKETQYF

j_call: TRBJ1-1
d_call: NA
clone_size: NA
v_call: TRBV7-2
cdr3_nt: TGTGCCAGCAGCATACGACAGGCTCTAGAAGCTTTCTTT
cdr3_aa: CASSIRQALEAFF

j_call: TRBJ1-1
d_call: NA
clone_size: few
v_call: TRBV19
cdr3_nt: TGTGCCAGTAGTAGCCGAGGGGACACTGAAGCTTTCTTT
cdr3_aa: CASSSRGDTEAFF

j_call: TRBJ1-4
d_call: NA
clone_size: NA
v_call: TRBV6-5
cdr3_nt: TGTGCCAGCACCCGAGGGGGATCAGGGGAAAAACTGTTTTTT
cdr3_aa: CASTRGGSGEKLFF

j_call: TRBJ2-2
d_call: NA
clone_size: NA
v_call: TRBV30
cdr3_nt: TGTGCCTGGAGTCGAGGGGGGGCCCAAACCGGGGAGCTGTTTTTT
cdr3_aa: CAWSRGGAQTGELFF

j_call: TRBJ2-3
d_call: TRBD2
clone_size: NA
v_call: TRBV7-9
cdr3_nt: TGTGCCAGCACCCATTCGGGGGGGGCCGGGTCAGATACGCAGTATTTT
cdr3_aa: CASTHSGGAGSDTQYF

j_call: TRBJ2-3
d_call: NA
clone_size: NA
v_call: TRBV11-3
cdr3_nt: TGTGCCAGCAGCTTAACTGATACGCAGTATTTT
cdr3_aa: CASSLTDTQYF

j_call: TRBJ1-1
d_call: NA
clone_size: once
v_call: TRBV16
cdr3_nt: TGTGCCAGCAGCCTGTCGGCGAGCACTGAAGCTTTCTTT
cdr3_aa: CASSLSASTEAFF

j_call: TRBJ2-5
d_call: TRBD2
clone_size: NA
v_call: TRBV10-2
cdr3_nt: TGCGCCAGCAGTGCTCGGGGACTAGCGGCGAACCAAGAGACCCAGTACTTC
cdr3_aa: CASSARGLAANQETQYF

j_call: TRBJ2-3
d_call: NA
clone_size: few
v_call: TRBV2
cdr3_nt: TGTGCCAGCAGTGAAAGGGGAGGCAGCACAGATACGCAGTATTTT
cdr3_aa: CASSERGGSTDTQYF

j_call: TRBJ2-7
d_call: NA
clone_size: NA
v_call: TRBV14
cdr3_nt: TGTGCCAGCAGCCAAGTTTACGAGCAGTACTTC
cdr3_aa: CASSQVYEQYF

j_call: TRBJ2-7
d_call: NA
clone_size: NA
v_call: TRBV7-6
cdr3_nt: TGTGCCAGCAGCTTACTAGAGGGGGTCAACGAGCAGTACTTC
cdr3_aa: CASSLLEGVNEQYF

j_call: TRBJ2-7
d_call: TRBD1
clone_size: NA
v_call: TRBV25-1
cdr3_nt: TGTGCCAGCAGGGGGACAGGGGTCTACGAGCAGTACTTC
cdr3_aa: CASRGTGVYEQYF

j_call: TRBJ2-7
d_call: NA
clone_size: NA
v_call: TRBV6-6
cdr3_nt: TGTGCCAGCAGTCAATCCTACGAGCAGTACTTC
cdr3_aa: CASSQSYEQYF

j_call: TRBJ2-5
d_call: NA
clone_size: few
v_call: TRBV28
cdr3_nt: TGTGCCAGCCGAGCTCTGGGTGGGGAGACCCAGTACTTC
cdr3_aa: CASRALGGETQYF

j_call: TRBJ2-7
d_call: TRBD1
clone_size: NA
v_call: TRBV6-1
cdr3_nt: TGTGCCAGCAACCCGGGACAGGGAAAGCAGTACTTC
cdr3_aa: CASNPGQGKQYF

j_call: TRBJ2-3
d_call: TRBD2
clone_size: NA
v_call: TRBV7-9
cdr3_nt: TGTGCCAGCAGCAGTAGCGGGAGGGCCGTTTACACAGATACGCAGTATTTT
cdr3_aa: CASSSSGRAVYTDTQYF

j_call: TRBJ1-1
d_call: NA
clone_size: NA
v_call: TRBV5-1
cdr3_nt: TGCGCCAGCAGCTGGTCCAGGGGCATCGGGAACACTGAAGCTTTCTTT
cdr3_aa: CASSWSRGIGNTEAFF

j_call: TRBJ1-1
d_call: NA
clone_size: NA
v_call: TRBV6-5
cdr3_nt: TGTGCCAGCAGTTTAGCCCAACTTGTCAACACTGAAGCTTTCTTT
cdr3_aa: CASSLAQLVNTEAFF

j_call: TRBJ2-3
d_call: NA
clone_size: few
v_call: TRBV5-4
cdr3_nt: TGTGCCAGCAGCTTGGTACGGAACACAGATACGCAGTATTTT
cdr3_aa: CASSLVRNTDTQYF

j_call: TRBJ1-1
d_call: NA
clone_size: NA
v_call: TRBV5-1
cdr3_nt: TGCGCCAGCACGAGGGGACTGAACACTGAAGCTTTCTTT
cdr3_aa: CASTRGLNTEAFF

j_call: TRBJ1-1
d_call: NA
clone_size: NA
v_call: TRBV20-1
cdr3_nt: TGCAGTGCTAGAGCCGATCACGAAGCTTTCTTT
cdr3_aa: CSARADHEAFF

j_call: TRBJ2-3
d_call: NA
clone_size: medium-sized
v_call: TRBV10-3
cdr3_nt: TGTGCCACCGCCGGGACACTTCTAACAGATACGCAGTATTTT
cdr3_aa: CATAGTLLTDTQYF

j_call: TRBJ1-5
d_call: NA
clone_size: NA
v_call: TRBV4-1
cdr3_nt: TGCGCCAGCAGCTTCCGGGCTCCCAATCAGCCCCAGCATTTT
cdr3_aa: CASSFRAPNQPQHF

j_call: TRBJ1-2
d_call: NA
clone_size: once
v_call: TRBV27
cdr3_nt: TGTGCCAGCAGTTTTCGTGGGGTTGGCTACACCTTC
cdr3_aa: CASSFRGVGYTF

j_call: TRBJ2-3
d_call: NA
clone_size: NA
v_call: TRBV4-3
cdr3_nt: TGCGCCAGCAGCCAAGTGAGCGGGCTCACAGATACGCAGTATTTT
cdr3_aa: CASSQVSGLTDTQYF